This T cell receptor (beta chain) is from a study of T cells after yellow fever vaccination. Overall study results and limits: Primary-vaccination clones mostly resurfaced post-booster (96% CD4, under 90% CD8). A weaker secondary response peaked on day 5, the primary on day 15. Any FACS-sorted repertoire could hold abundant clonotypes that contaminate it from the bulk population.

The germline V and J ends were trimmed by 0 bases and 6 bases, with 19 bases remaining between them. The CDR3 is 17 residues long. Per germline, CDR1 SGHDN and CDR2 FVKESK. This clonotype was observed at least ten times. The antigen remains undetermined. 5'RACE template switching added a universal primer site and UMIs to TCR cDNA. One entry per CDR3 protein results from TCRdb running MiXCR on the 5' RACE reads. The sample consists of 200,000 to 250,000 distinct CDR3 sequences, approximately 3.3% of them appearing once. The sequence derives from a man aged 18 to 29 who received the YFV17D yellow fever vaccine. The J gene is TRBJ2-3, the V gene TRBV14; D ambiguous. The material sequenced was CD4+ T cells sorted from PBMCs, taken 10 days after the yellow fever booster vaccination. CDR3 bases: TGTGCCAGCAGCCAAGATCCATCAAATATCCAAGTGGATACGCAGTATTTT. It encodes CASSQDPSNIQVDTQYF.